This T cell receptor (beta chain) came from a study of blood T cell repertoires in COVID-19. The ends were cut back, 3 bases at V and 2 bases at J, with 10 bases in the middle. Germline lookup yields CDR1 GTSNPN and CDR2 SVGIG (reference sequence). The CDR3 sequence is 14 residues long. TCRdb's copy holds only in-frame clones and misses some; the assay was immunoSEQ multiplex PCR. The table records roughly 220,000 clones, approximately 85% of them present only once. Sequenced sample: peripheral blood. This TCR was recovered from a man aged 45 to 65 who had recovered from COVID-19. The V gene is TRBV30, the J gene TRBJ2-2; no clear D gene. CDR3 sequence: CAWRHNINTGELFF. DNA of the CDR3: TGTGCCTGGAGACACAACATAAACACCGGGGAGCTGTTTTTT.